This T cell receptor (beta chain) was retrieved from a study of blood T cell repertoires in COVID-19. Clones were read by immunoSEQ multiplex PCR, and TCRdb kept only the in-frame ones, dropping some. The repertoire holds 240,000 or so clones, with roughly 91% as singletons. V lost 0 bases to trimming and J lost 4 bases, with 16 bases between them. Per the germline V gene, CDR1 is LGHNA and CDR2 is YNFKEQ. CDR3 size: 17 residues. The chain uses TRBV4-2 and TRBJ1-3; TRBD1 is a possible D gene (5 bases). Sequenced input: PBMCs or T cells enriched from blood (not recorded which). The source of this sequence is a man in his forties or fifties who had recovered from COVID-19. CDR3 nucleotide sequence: TGTGCCAGCAGCCAAGACGAAGTCAGGGATAGAGGAAACACCATATATTTT. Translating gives CASSQDEVRDRGNTIYF.